This paragraph covers one TCR beta chain sequence. Here immunoSEQ multiplex PCR was the method, and the copy in TCRdb shows in-frame clones only, minus some. The sample has 400,000 to 500,000 clones; 75% to 95% are singletons. The source of the sample is a study of control samples from healthy donors and cancer patients. The CDR3 is 14 residues long. Germline V CDR1 and CDR2: LNHDA, SQIVND (reference sequence). With 7 bases removed from V and 4 bases from J, the gap between germline ends came to 13 bases. The source material was PBMCs. The genes are TRBV19 and TRBJ1-4; tentative D call: TRBD1 (5 bases). The origin of this receptor is a man aged 40-49 years with head and neck cancer. CDR3 nucleotides: TGTGCCAGTACCCAACGGGGCCATAATGAAAAACTGTTTTTT. Amino acid sequence: CASTQRGHNEKLFF.